These 5 T cell receptor beta chains were all obtained from the same sample, sequenced in a study of identical twins. Each CDR3 protein gets one entry after TCRdb re-called the 5' RACE reads with MiXCR. The sample has about 470,000 distinct CDR3 sequences, more than 20% seen once. The sample was also linked to a second study, of T cells expressing NK-cell markers.

Sequencing was carried out using CD4+ T cells sorted from blood. These receptors originate from a woman aged 18-29 years in good health.

The V gene is TRBV12-3 or TRBV12-4, the J gene TRBJ2-7; D is unresolved. The CDR3 loop spans 14 amino acids. V was pared by 0 bases and J by 5 bases, with 11 bases between. The CDR3 loop is CASSLAQGQNEQYF. The CDR3 nucleotides are TGTGCCAGCAGTTTAGCGCAAGGGCAGAACGAGCAGTACTTC.

This clonotype turned up a few times. CDR3 nucleotide sequence: TGTGCCAGCAGTTATTTAACTAGAGGGTACGAGCAGTACTTC. This codes for CASSYLTRGYEQYF. V usage is TRBV6-5 and J usage is TRBJ2-7, with D perhaps matching TRBD2 (5 bases). The CDR3 extends over 14 amino acids. Germline CDR1 reads MNHEY; CDR2 reads SVGAGI. The V gene lost 3 bases and the J gene lost 4 bases, with 13 bases spanning the gap.

This clonotype was counted a few times. This chain joins TRBV5-1 and TRBJ2-5; D is possibly TRBD2 (5 bases). Germline CDR1 SGHRS, CDR2 YFSETQ. This CDR3 has 15 amino acids. Deletions cut 4 bases from V and 5 bases from J, with 18 bases between. DNA of the CDR3: TGCGCCAGCAGCGCCCGGGATCCGTTGAGTGAGACCCAGTACTTC. It encodes CASSARDPLSETQYF.

This clonotype has just a few counts. This rearrangement joins TRBV29-1 to TRBJ2-1; 15 nucleotides line up with TRBD2. Per germline, CDR1 SQVTM and CDR2 ANQGSEA. The CDR3 extends over 14 amino acids. Losses at the gene ends were 7 bases for V and 9 bases for J; bases not matched to a gene: 7. CDR3 sequence reads: CSGRTSGRAGEQFF. In nucleotides, the CDR3 is TGCAGCGGTCGGACTAGCGGGAGGGCCGGTGAGCAGTTCTTC.

The chain carries TRBV5-1 and TRBJ2-1; TRBD1 matches at 7 bases. With 4 bases clipped from V and 0 bases from J, the junction kept 7 bases outside the gene matches. This CDR3 is 16 amino acids long. Germline assignment: CDR1 SGHRS and CDR2 YFSETQ. CDR3 in DNA: TGCGCCAGCAGCACCTGGACAGGTGCCTCCTACAATGAGCAGTTCTTC. This sequence encodes CASSTWTGASYNEQFF.